The TCR beta chain described here comes from a study of blood T cell repertoires in COVID-19. Study in general: Samples of COVID-19 (acute and convalescent) were obtained from the United States, Italy and Spain. T cells, B-cell-depleted T cells, or PBMCs provided the cDNA or gDNA that served as material.

As processed by the authors: Amplified reference gene primers provided the basis for estimating nucleated cell counts. Generated by immunoSEQ multiplex PCR, the TCRdb table keeps only in-frame clones and is missing some. V, J and clone size are taken as reported in that table, and D and trimming were inferred from the DNA itself. The sample holds 120,000 or so clones; about nine tenths are singletons and the top ten take 25% to 35%. The sequencing sample was made of peripheral blood. The TCR sequence derives from a woman in her seventies with acute or convalescent COVID-19.

Written as DNA, the CDR3 is TGTGCCAGCTCACCCCCGGGACAGTTGGGAGAGACCCAGTACTTC. Its translation: CASSPPGQLGETQYF. V gene TRBV18 combines with J gene TRBJ2-5; 7 bases map to TRBD1. Germline CDR1 and CDR2: KGHSH and LQKENI. With V trimmed by 3 bases and J by 4 bases, 8 bases remained unmatched. The CDR3 contains 15 residues. Drawing the rest from reference TRBV18 and TRBJ2-5, the complete variable domain is NAGVMQNPRHLVRRRGQEARLRCSPMKGHSHVYWYRQLPEEGLKFMVYLQKENIIDESGMPKERFSAEFPKEGPSILRIQQVVRGDSAAYFCASSPPGQLGETQYFGPGTRLLVL.